Reported below is one T cell receptor (beta chain). This clone was recorded a few times. Which antigen it targets is not known. The record has no base qualities; no much larger clone is one base away. In the prospective study, participants were 18 to 89 years old, resided in about two dozen geographic areas of the United States, and were enrolled through a virtual design. In the prospective study, participants were assigned to cohorts based on the clinical history participants reported in a screening survey and a study questionnaire. Recovered participants in ImmuneRACE Cohort 3 were defined by two consecutive negative NP/OP PCR tests, clearance by a healthcare professional, or resolution of symptoms. Mobile phlebotomists in the prospective study collected whole blood, serum and a nasopharyngeal or oropharyngeal swab from every participant. Prospective study participants could optionally give additional blood draws and questionnaires over an approximately two-month period. Blood samples from the prospective study were shipped frozen or at room temperature prior to DNA extraction.

The immunoSEQ Assay, a bias-controlled multiplex PCR, was used to amplify TCRbeta CDR3 regions from genomic DNA. The paper's data handling went like this. The number of nucleated cells in each sample was estimated by amplification of reference gene primers within the assay. To quantify the absolute abundance of each unique TCRbeta CDR3 rearrangement, sequence reads were collapsed and filtered. For each sample, productive Simpson clonality was calculated by taking the square root of Simpson's diversity index across productive rearrangements. This immuneACCESS table, as held by TCRdb, lists in-frame sequences with V and J called but not all clones. Of the missing ones, under half trace to an unresolved V gene in checked studies; the others have no known cause. That table is the source of V, J and clone size, and D and trimming were worked out from the DNA. Recorded for this sample are approximately 120,000 clones; over 80% of them occurred a single time. The ten largest clonotypes hold 15% to 20% of the sample.

These data originate in a study of blood T cell repertoires in COVID-19 (dated by TCRdb to the early 2020s). Looking at the study overall: The collaborator samples originated in the United States, Italy and Spain and spanned the acute and convalescent phases of COVID-19. The prospective study material was composed of cDNA or gDNA derived from T cells, B-cell-depleted T cells, or PBMCs. Subjects who had been exposed to COVID-19, were actively infected with it, or had recovered from it provided the deeply sampled blood TCRbeta repertoires that made up the dataset. The repertoires were made available in a free public database intended to serve as a resource for research on the immune response to SARS-CoV-2. Samples were obtained from the ongoing ImmuneRACE study (first 160 participants) and from some 1,300 subjects provided by 6 global collaborators. The sample metadata nearly always contained a de-identified subject ID, COVID-19 status, age in years and sex. Where available, HLA class I and class II types were obtained from metadata supplied by the sample provider rather than from assay-based typing. General study outcomes and caveats: How much clinical and demographic metadata was included differed by source and by participant, and the metadata was provided uncurated.

V is pared back by 0 bases and J by 3 bases, with 9 bases lying between the germline termini. From cysteine to phenylalanine, the CDR3 is 14 amino acids long. The only DNA kept is the CDR3, 42 bases in frame from the first base. CDR1 and CDR2 were assigned from the germline V gene (reference sequence) as SGHNT and YYREEE. The specimen sequenced was PBMCs or T cells enriched from blood (not recorded which). The sequence is built from TRBV5-4 and TRBJ1-1; no D segment can be confidently identified. This clonotype originated in a man aged 30 to 45 who had recovered from COVID-19. The DNA sequence is as follows: TGTGCCAGCAGCTTGGGCCAGTTTGACACTGAAGCTTTCTTT. Protein translation: CASSLGQFDTEAFF.